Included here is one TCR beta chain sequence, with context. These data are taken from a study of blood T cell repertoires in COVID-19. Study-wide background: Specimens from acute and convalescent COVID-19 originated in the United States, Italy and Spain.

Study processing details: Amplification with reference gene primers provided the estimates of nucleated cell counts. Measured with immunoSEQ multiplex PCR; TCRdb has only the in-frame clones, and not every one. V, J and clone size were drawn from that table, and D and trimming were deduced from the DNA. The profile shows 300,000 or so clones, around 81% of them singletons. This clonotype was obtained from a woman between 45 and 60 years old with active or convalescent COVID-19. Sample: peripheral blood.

The CDR3 DNA sequence: TGTGCCAGTAGACCGGGACAGTCTGGAAACACCATATATTTT. Amino acids: CASRPGQSGNTIYF. This chain links TRBV19 with TRBJ1-3; 7 bases map to TRBD1. The germline gives CDR1 LNHDA, CDR2 SQIVND (reference sequence). The length of the CDR3 is 14 residues. V was clipped by 6 bases and J by 1 base; unmatched bases: 3. Supplemented by reference TRBV19 and TRBJ1-3, the full variable domain reads DGGITQSPKYLFRKEGQNVTLSCEQNLNHDAMYWYRQDPGQGLRLIYYSQIVNDFQKGDIAEGYSVSREKKESFPLTVTSAQKNPTAFYLCASRPGQSGNTIYFGEGSWLTVV.